This TCR beta chain derives from a study of blood T cell repertoires in COVID-19. At the level of the study: COVID-19 samples, acute and convalescent, were from the United States, Italy and Spain. Nucleic acid was either cDNA or gDNA, and it came from T cells, B-cell-depleted T cells, or PBMCs.

This clone was found a few times. This CDR3 has 15 amino acids. From germline, CDR1 is LNHDA and CDR2 SQIVND (reference sequence). Trimming pared 6 bases from V and 5 bases from J, leaving 19 bases between. Per the study methods: Amplification of reference gene primers provided the estimated nucleated cell counts. The repertoire was sequenced with immunoSEQ multiplex PCR; TCRdb's copy has only in-frame clones and lacks some. V, J and clone size are those of that table, while D and trimming were read from the DNA. The sample gives about 62,000 clones, approximately 80% of which show up once; about 6.4% is in the top ten.

Material: peripheral blood. The TCR originated in a woman aged 50 to 60 with active or convalescent COVID-19. The V and J genes are TRBV19 and TRBJ1-1; D is uncertain. The CDR3 coding sequence is TGTGCCAGTAGCAAGGAGGGTTCAGGAGGGACTGAAGCTTTCTTT. It translates to CASSKEGSGGTEAFF.